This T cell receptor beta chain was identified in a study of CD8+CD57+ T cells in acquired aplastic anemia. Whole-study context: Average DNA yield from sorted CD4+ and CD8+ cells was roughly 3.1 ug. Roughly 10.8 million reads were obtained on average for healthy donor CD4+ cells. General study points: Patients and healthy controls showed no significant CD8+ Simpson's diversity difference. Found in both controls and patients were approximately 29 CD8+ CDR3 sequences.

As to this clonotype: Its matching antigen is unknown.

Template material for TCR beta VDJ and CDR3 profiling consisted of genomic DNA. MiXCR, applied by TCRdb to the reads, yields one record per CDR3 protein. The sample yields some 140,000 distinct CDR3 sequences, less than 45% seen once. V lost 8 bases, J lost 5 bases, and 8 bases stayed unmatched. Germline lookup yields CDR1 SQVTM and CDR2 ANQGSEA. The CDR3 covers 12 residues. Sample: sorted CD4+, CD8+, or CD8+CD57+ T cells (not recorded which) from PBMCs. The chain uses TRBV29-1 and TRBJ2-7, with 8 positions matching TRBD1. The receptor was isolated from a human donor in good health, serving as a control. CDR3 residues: CSISRGPNEQYF. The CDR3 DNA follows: TGCAGCATCTCCAGGGGGCCGAACGAGCAGTACTTC.